This T cell receptor beta chain was found in a study of human T cells and chemical hapten exposure. TCRdb re-called the RACE reads with MiXCR, one entry per CDR3 protein. Among 80,000 to 95,000 distinct CDR3 sequences, 8% to 10% were seen once, and the ten largest hold around 4%. Regarding time point: pre-sensitization, week 0. Treatment reported: therapeutic diphenylcyclopropenone sensitization with weekly scalp DPC. At patch-test visits, sampling came before the patch test. The sample was whole blood, taken in connection with sensitization to the hapten diphenylcyclopropenone (DPC). The clonotype comes from a middle-aged woman with alopecia areata. Some clones in this sample may be carry-over from other donors' samples.

CDR3 in amino acids: CASSMGGQSNYGYTF. CDR3 DNA: TGTGCCAGCAGTATGGGCGGACAGTCTAACTATGGCTACACCTTC. The chain recombines TRBV5-4 with TRBJ1-2; D is perhaps TRBD1 (6 bases). The CDR3 is 15 residues long. Germline V CDR1 and CDR2: SGHNT, YYREEE (reference sequence). V lost 5 bases to trimming and J lost 0 bases, with 14 bases between them.